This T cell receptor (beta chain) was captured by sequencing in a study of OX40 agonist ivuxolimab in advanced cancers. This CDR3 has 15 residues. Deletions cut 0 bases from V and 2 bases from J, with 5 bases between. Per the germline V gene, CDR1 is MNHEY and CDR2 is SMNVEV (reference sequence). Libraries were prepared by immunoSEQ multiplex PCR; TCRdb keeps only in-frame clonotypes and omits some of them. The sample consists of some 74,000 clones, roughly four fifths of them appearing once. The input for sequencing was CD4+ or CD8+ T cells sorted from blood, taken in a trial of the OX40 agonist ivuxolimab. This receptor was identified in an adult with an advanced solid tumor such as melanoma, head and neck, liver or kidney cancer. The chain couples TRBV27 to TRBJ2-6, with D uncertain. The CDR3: CASSLSWTGANVLTF. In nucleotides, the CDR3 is TGTGCCAGCAGTTTATCTTGGACTGGGGCCAACGTCCTGACTTTC.